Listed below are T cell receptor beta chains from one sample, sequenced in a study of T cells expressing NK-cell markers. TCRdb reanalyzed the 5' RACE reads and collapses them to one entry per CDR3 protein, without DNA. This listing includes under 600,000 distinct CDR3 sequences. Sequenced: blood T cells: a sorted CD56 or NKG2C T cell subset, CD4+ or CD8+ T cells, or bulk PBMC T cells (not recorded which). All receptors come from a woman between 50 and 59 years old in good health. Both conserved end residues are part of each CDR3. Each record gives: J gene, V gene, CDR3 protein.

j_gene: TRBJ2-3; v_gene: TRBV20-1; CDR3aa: CSARPPSGYTQYF
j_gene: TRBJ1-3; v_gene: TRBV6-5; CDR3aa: CASKGGGPSSGNTIYF
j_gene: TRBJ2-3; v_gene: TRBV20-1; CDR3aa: CSARGLAGGGDTQYF
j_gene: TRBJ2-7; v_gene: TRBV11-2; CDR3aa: CASSPDREQYF
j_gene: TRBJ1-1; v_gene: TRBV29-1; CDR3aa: CSVETLRGGPEAFF
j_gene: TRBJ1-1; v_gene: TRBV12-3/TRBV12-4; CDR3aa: CASSLGGETEAFF
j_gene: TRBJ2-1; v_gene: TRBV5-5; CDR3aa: CASSPYSGANNEQFF
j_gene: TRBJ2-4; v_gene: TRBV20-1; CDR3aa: CSARDRLLAKNIQYF
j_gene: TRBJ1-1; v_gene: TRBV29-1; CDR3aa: CSFRDGRTEAFF
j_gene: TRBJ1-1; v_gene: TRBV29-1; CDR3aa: CSVVSTGLNTEAFF
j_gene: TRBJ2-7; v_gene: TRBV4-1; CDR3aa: CASSHSDSLVGAGDSYEQYF
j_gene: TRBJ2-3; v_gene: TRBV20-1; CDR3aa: CSASTGVDTQYF
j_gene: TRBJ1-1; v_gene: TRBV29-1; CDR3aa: CSVGQPKNTEAFF
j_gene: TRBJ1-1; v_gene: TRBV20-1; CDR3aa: CSATGGGKTEAFF
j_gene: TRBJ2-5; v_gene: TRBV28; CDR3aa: CALSSGRIQETQYF
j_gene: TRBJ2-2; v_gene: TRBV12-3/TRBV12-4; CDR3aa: CASSLAGGSVTGELFF
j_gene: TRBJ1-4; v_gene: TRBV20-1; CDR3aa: CSARRAAGSNEKLFF
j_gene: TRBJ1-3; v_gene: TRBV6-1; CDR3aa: CASSELGGNTIYF
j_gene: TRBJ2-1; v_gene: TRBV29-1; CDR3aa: CSGGLAGVLDEQFF
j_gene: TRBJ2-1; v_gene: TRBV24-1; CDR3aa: CATSDLAGGNNEQFF
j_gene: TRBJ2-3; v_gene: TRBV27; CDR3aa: CVSGRVAGVRDTQYF
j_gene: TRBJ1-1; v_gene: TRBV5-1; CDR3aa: CASSPQGARENTEAFF
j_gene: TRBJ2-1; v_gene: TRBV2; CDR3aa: CASSVTWGEQFF
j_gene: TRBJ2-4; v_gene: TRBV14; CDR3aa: CASSPRDPWGIQYF
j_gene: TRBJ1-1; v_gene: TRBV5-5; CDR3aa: CASSLFPLTGEAFF
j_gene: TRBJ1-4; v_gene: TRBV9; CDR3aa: CASSVAPDLNEKLFF
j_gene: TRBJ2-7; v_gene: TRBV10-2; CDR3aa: CASSEPGLSLYEQYF
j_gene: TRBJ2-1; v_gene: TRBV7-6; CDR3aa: CASSWTGGYNEQFF
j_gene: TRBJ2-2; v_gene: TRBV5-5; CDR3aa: CASSNTPGQSTGELFF
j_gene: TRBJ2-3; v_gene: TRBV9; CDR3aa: CASSVSGSWGDTQYF
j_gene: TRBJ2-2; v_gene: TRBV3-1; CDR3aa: CASSQFSGKTPGTGELFF
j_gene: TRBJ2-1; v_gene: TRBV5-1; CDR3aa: CASSLGGKSSYNEQFF
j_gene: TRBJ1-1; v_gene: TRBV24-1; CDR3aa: CATSDRAYTEAFF
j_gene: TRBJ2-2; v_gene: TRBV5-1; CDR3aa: CASSLKLAGGPDTGELFF
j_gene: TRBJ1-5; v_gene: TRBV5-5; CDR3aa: CASSYSPTGTYQPQHF
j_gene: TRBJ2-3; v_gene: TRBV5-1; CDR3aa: CASSLLTLTPSDTQYF
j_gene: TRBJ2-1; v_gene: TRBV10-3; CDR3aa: CAISEPELAGGYNEQFF
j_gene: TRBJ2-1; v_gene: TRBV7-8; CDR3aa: CASSLALTGASSYNEQFF
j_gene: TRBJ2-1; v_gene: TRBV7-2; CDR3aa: CASPRDPRGNEQFF
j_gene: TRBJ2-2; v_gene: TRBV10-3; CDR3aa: CAIKGQGDTGELFF
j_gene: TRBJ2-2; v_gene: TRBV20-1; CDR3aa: CSARDREGQPNTGELFF